These T cell receptor beta chains were read from a single sample in a study of cytotoxic CD8 clonotypes in ibrutinib-treated CLL. Method: immunoSEQ multiplex PCR; TCRdb's copy keeps in-frame clones and lacks some. This table holds about 140,000 clones, 80% to 95% found once. This material consisted of PBMCs, taken after 12 months of ibrutinib treatment. The receptors were gathered from a human donor with chronic lymphocytic leukemia. CDR3s include the opening cysteine and the closing phenylalanine or tryptophan. A D gene is named only where the DNA matches it firmly. Where a row states a size, it is once, few, many or the class of an expanded clone; other rows omit it.

TRBV6-6	.	TRBJ2-5	.	CASSYNSPGPGETQYF	TGTGCCAGCAGTTACAACTCCCCTGGTCCAGGGGAGACCCAGTACTTC
TRBV5-8	.	TRBJ2-6	.	CASSFGEGRPDSGANVLTF	TGTGCCAGCAGTTTTGGTGAGGGGCGACCGGACTCTGGGGCCAACGTCCTGACTTTC
TRBV30	.	TRBJ2-3	.	CAWTRGTSTDTQYF	TGTGCCTGGACTAGGGGGACTAGCACAGATACGCAGTATTTT
TRBV28	.	TRBJ2-7	once	CASETGPTYEQYF	TGTGCCAGCGAAACCGGGCCCACCTACGAGCAGTACTTC
TRBV7-6	.	TRBJ2-3	.	CASSLALDGVSTDTQYF	TGTGCCAGCAGCTTAGCCCTGGACGGAGTAAGCACAGATACGCAGTATTTT
TRBV29-1	.	TRBJ1-1	.	CSASGLNTEAFF	TGCAGCGCGTCGGGACTGAACACTGAAGCTTTCTTT
TRBV11-2	.	TRBJ1-5	.	CASSLSGGGQPQHF	TGTGCCAGCAGCTTATCGGGGGGAGGGCAGCCCCAGCATTTT
TRBV4-3	.	TRBJ1-1	once	CASSYTRNTEAFF	TGCGCCAGCAGCTATACCAGGAACACTGAAGCTTTCTTT
TRBV5-1	.	TRBJ2-1	.	CASRVVAGTSYNEQFF	TGCGCCAGCAGAGTTGTTGCCGGGACATCCTACAATGAGCAGTTCTTC
TRBV5-1	TRBD2	TRBJ2-1	.	CASSLAAGVNNEQFF	TGCGCCAGCAGCTTGGCCGCGGGGGTGAACAATGAGCAGTTCTTC
TRBV4-2	.	TRBJ2-7	.	CASSQDTLRGSPYEQYF	TGTGCCAGCAGCCAAGACACTCTAAGGGGGTCCCCCTACGAGCAGTACTTC
TRBV11-2	.	TRBJ2-5	.	CASSSTGGGGRQTQYF	TGTGCCAGCAGCTCCACGGGGGGAGGGGGCAGGCAGACCCAGTACTTC
TRBV28	.	TRBJ2-5	.	CASSSGTATKETQYF	TGTGCCAGCAGCTCCGGGACCGCGACTAAAGAGACCCAGTACTTC
TRBV7-9	.	TRBJ2-3	few	CASRRVTDTQYF	TGTGCCAGCAGGAGGGTCACAGATACGCAGTATTTT
TRBV7-9	TRBD1	TRBJ1-4	.	CASSLGDRVDEKLFF	TGTGCCAGCAGCTTAGGGGACAGGGTAGATGAAAAACTGTTTTTT
TRBV19	.	TRBJ2-1	once	CASSMGRNEQFF	TGTGCCAGTAGTATGGGGCGGAATGAGCAGTTCTTC
TRBV10-2	.	TRBJ1-1	.	CASVGNTEAFF	TGCGCCAGCGTGGGTAACACTGAAGCTTTCTTT
TRBV5-4	TRBD1	TRBJ2-3	.	CASSRTGTDTQYF	TGTGCCAGCAGCAGGACAGGTACAGATACGCAGTATTTT
TRBV28	TRBD1	TRBJ2-2	.	CASSLKGAGTGELFF	TGTGCCAGCAGTTTAAAGGGGGCAGGCACCGGGGAGCTGTTTTTT
TRBV11-3	.	TRBJ2-3	.	CASSLGRQTMDTQYF	TGTGCCAGCAGCTTAGGGAGACAGACAATGGATACGCAGTATTTT
TRBV29-1	.	TRBJ2-3	once	CSVVGDGADTQYF	TGCAGCGTTGTTGGGGACGGGGCAGATACGCAGTATTTT
TRBV6-1	TRBD1	TRBJ2-7	.	CASSDGLGTGLYEQYF	TGTGCCAGCAGTGATGGACTGGGGACAGGCCTCTACGAGCAGTACTTC
TRBV19	.	TRBJ1-2	.	CASRPGYPYGYTF	TGTGCCAGTAGACCAGGGTACCCCTATGGCTACACCTTC
TRBV10-1	TRBD1	TRBJ1-1	.	CASSESKTGVRSAFF	TGCGCCAGCAGTGAGTCGAAGACAGGGGTCCGGTCGGCTTTCTTT
TRBV2	.	TRBJ2-7	.	CASKIGGREQYF	TGTGCCAGCAAGATAGGAGGGCGCGAGCAGTACTTC
TRBV5-1	TRBD2	TRBJ2-1	.	CASTGGRALNEQFF	TGCGCCAGCACCGGCGGGAGGGCCCTGAATGAGCAGTTCTTC
TRBV6-5	TRBD1	TRBJ1-5	.	CASSPGTGEQPQHF	TGTGCCAGCAGCCCTGGGACAGGGGAACAGCCCCAGCATTTT
TRBV25-1	.	TRBJ1-5	.	CASSVEDSNQPQHF	TGTGCCAGCAGTGTAGAGGATAGCAATCAGCCCCAGCATTTT
TRBV4-2	.	TRBJ1-1	.	CASSPPDRSNTEAFF	TGTGCCAGCAGCCCTCCCGACAGGTCGAACACTGAAGCTTTCTTT
TRBV27	TRBD2	TRBJ2-7	.	CASTSGTMVHEQYF	TGTGCCAGCACCTCAGGGACTATGGTTCACGAGCAGTACTTC
TRBV29-1	.	TRBJ1-2	.	CSSVAGGTHSGYTF	TGCAGCAGCGTTGCGGGCGGGACTCACTCGGGCTACACCTTC